Listed here are 5 T cell receptor beta chains from one sample, sequenced in a study of Graves' ophthalmopathy and Graves' hyperthyroidism. As the template, RNA transcripts were used to amplify TCR beta CDR3 regions. The authors performed first-round RT-PCR with HTBI primers and then a second-round multiplex PCR. A single record per CDR3 protein comes from TCRdb applying MiXCR to the multiplex PCR reads. The sample holds fewer than 650,000 distinct CDR3 sequences, approximately 21% seen once. Sequencing input: peripheral blood. These receptors were obtained from a woman aged 18-30 years with stable Graves' hyperthyroidism. Some clones in this sample may be carry-over from other donors' samples.

The chain couples TRBV10-3 to TRBJ1-1; the D gene is possibly TRBD1 (6 bases). The CDR3 spans 13 residues. Trimming took off 4 bases at V and 7 bases at J, with 13 bases between the two ends. CDR1 is ENHRY, CDR2 SYGVKD, per germline. The CDR3 sequence: CAISVDRLNEAFF. DNA of the CDR3: TGTGCCATCAGTGTAGACAGGCTAAATGAAGCTTTCTTT.

The chain joins TRBV7-2 to TRBJ1-2; 7 bases are shared with TRBD1. Germline values: CDR1 SGHTA, CDR2 FQGNSA. V shed 2 bases, J shed 8 bases, and the junction held 8 bases outside the gene matches. There are 14 residues in the CDR3. CDR3 in DNA: TGTGCCAGCAGCTTAAGGGGGCAGGGCCGAGGCTACACCTTC. Translated, it gives CASSLRGQGRGYTF.

This clonotype was picked up many times. This sequence joins TRBV5-1 and TRBJ2-5, with D perhaps TRBD2 (7 bases). The CDR3 extends over 14 amino acids. V dropped 4 bases and J dropped 4 bases, with 14 bases sitting between them. Germline CDR1 reads SGHRS; CDR2 reads YFSETQ. CDR3 protein: CASSAGAIGETQYF. The CDR3 region has the DNA TGCGCCAGCAGCGCGGGGGCTATCGGAGAGACCCAGTACTTC. The full variable domain, its missing parts supplied by reference TRBV5-1 and TRBJ2-5, is KAGVTQTPRYLIKTRGQQVTLSCSPISGHRSVSWYQQTPGQGLQFLFEYFSETQRNKGNFPGRFSGRQFSNSRSEMNVSTLELGDSALYLCASSAGAIGETQYFGPGTRLLVL.

This clonotype was detected ten times or more. The V and J genes are TRBV4-2 and TRBJ1-2, with TRBD1 matching over 9 bases. The CDR3 is made up of 14 amino acids. The ends lost 3 bases at V and 5 bases at J; junction bases unmatched: 4. CDR1 is LGHNA and CDR2 is YNFKEQ in the germline V gene. The CDR3 sequence is CASSHGDRDYGYTF. The CDR3 DNA reads as TGTGCCAGCAGCCATGGGGACAGGGATTATGGCTACACCTTC.

The J gene is TRBJ1-5, the V gene TRBV2; TRBD1 matches at 7 bases. This CDR3 region has 15 residues. The V gene's germline CDR1 is SNHLY and CDR2 FYNNEI. Trimming took 6 bases from V and 5 from J; bases not matched to a gene: 10. CDR3 protein: CASSPGQTLHQPQHF. In DNA form, the CDR3 reads TGTGCCAGCAGCCCGGGACAGACGCTCCATCAGCCCCAGCATTTT.